This TCR beta chain was captured by sequencing in a study of shared clonotypes between healthy human individuals. Study information: Serving as donors were two women and a few men, whose ages spanned 18 to 49.

Authors' data handling: In the immunoSEQ data, sequences were junction-only and lacked quality scores, so filtering differed. Repertoires were generated with immunoSEQ multiplex PCR, while TCRdb's copy carries only in-frame clones and drops some. V and J calls and clone size come straight from that table; D and trimming were deduced from the DNA. The data show roughly 600,000 clones, more than 95% seen once. Positive CCR7 selection of CD45RO-negative cells yielded the naive CD8 cells, and terminally differentiated effector memory CD45RA+ cells were excluded. Germline V gives CDR1 MDHEN, CDR2 SYDVKM. The CDR3 consists of 15 residues. V dropped 3 bases and J dropped 6; count of bases not matched to a gene: 7.

The sample consisted of naive CD8+ T cells sorted from blood. This clonotype originated in a man aged 25 to 40 in good health. The gene calls are TRBV28 and TRBJ2-2, with 7 bases matching TRBD1. CDR3 region: CASSFLQGRAGELFF. CDR3 in DNA: TGTGCCAGCAGTTTTCTACAGGGGCGCGCCGGGGAGCTGTTTTTT. Drawing the rest from reference TRBV28 and TRBJ2-2, the complete variable domain is DVKVTQSSRYLVKRTGEKVFLECVQDMDHENMFWYRQDPGLGLRLIYFSYDVKMKEKGDIPEGYSVSREKKERFSLILESASTNQTSMYLCASSFLQGRAGELFFGEGSRLTVL.